The rows below give T cell receptor beta chains drawn from one sample of a study of shared clonotypes between healthy human individuals. Generated by immunoSEQ multiplex PCR, the TCRdb table keeps only in-frame clones and is missing some. The sample yields fewer than 3 million clones, around 93% seen once. The sample comprised naive CD4+ T cells from PBMCs. These receptors originate from a man aged 18 to 30 in good health. Some clones in this sample may be carry-over from other donors' samples. The CDR3 runs from the conserved cysteine through the conserved F or W. D genes are given only for firm matches. The size entry is marked missing in some rows and otherwise reads once, few, many or a size class.

J gene: TRBJ2-1; clone size: -; V gene: TRBV4-1; D gene: TRBD1; CDR3 protein: CASSRAVDRADEQFF; CDR3 DNA: TGCGCCAGCAGCCGGGCGGTGGACAGGGCCGATGAGCAGTTCTTC
J gene: TRBJ2-3; clone size: -; V gene: TRBV6-1; D gene: TRBD2; CDR3 protein: CASSERGVRGSGTDTQYF; CDR3 DNA: TGTGCCAGCAGTGAACGGGGGGTGCGCGGTAGCGGCACAGATACGCAGTATTTT
J gene: TRBJ2-5; clone size: once; V gene: TRBV11-3; D gene: -; CDR3 protein: CASSQGETQYF; CDR3 DNA: TGTGCCAGCAGCCAAGGAGAGACCCAGTACTTC
J gene: TRBJ2-7; clone size: -; V gene: TRBV6-5; D gene: -; CDR3 protein: CASRGSQEQYF; CDR3 DNA: TGTGCCAGCCGGGGTTCACAGGAGCAGTACTTC
J gene: TRBJ2-5; clone size: -; V gene: TRBV19; D gene: TRBD2; CDR3 protein: CASSMPGLAGGPGETQYF; CDR3 DNA: TGTGCCAGTAGTATGCCGGGACTAGCGGGAGGGCCGGGAGAGACCCAGTACTTC
J gene: TRBJ2-2; clone size: -; V gene: TRBV10-3; D gene: TRBD2; CDR3 protein: CAISELDGRAGTGELFF; CDR3 DNA: TGTGCCATCAGTGAGCTCGACGGGAGGGCCGGTACCGGGGAGCTGTTTTTT
J gene: TRBJ1-1; clone size: -; V gene: TRBV19; D gene: TRBD1; CDR3 protein: CASTRDSPEAFF; CDR3 DNA: TGTGCCAGTACCCGGGACAGCCCTGAAGCTTTCTTT
J gene: TRBJ2-3; clone size: -; V gene: TRBV10-3; D gene: -; CDR3 protein: CAISDRDTDTQYF; CDR3 DNA: TGTGCCATCAGTGACAGGGATACAGATACGCAGTATTTT
J gene: TRBJ2-3; clone size: -; V gene: TRBV11-2; D gene: TRBD2; CDR3 protein: CASSLGTSGSMGLDTQYF; CDR3 DNA: TGTGCCAGCAGCCTTGGGACTAGCGGGAGTATGGGTTTGGATACGCAGTATTTT
J gene: TRBJ2-7; clone size: -; V gene: TRBV5-1; D gene: TRBD1; CDR3 protein: CASSRGQGNGEQYF; CDR3 DNA: TGCGCCAGCAGCAGGGGACAGGGGAATGGGGAGCAGTACTTC
J gene: TRBJ2-3; clone size: -; V gene: TRBV29-1; D gene: -; CDR3 protein: CSAGGGGTDTQYF; CDR3 DNA: TGCAGCGCCGGTGGGGGCGGCACAGATACGCAGTATTTT
J gene: TRBJ1-6; clone size: -; V gene: TRBV4-1; D gene: -; CDR3 protein: CASSQGLYNSPLHF; CDR3 DNA: TGCGCCAGCAGCCAAGGTCTCTATAATTCACCCCTCCACTTT
J gene: TRBJ1-1; clone size: few; V gene: TRBV7-9; D gene: -; CDR3 protein: CASSLGRGSGGAFF; CDR3 DNA: TGTGCCAGCAGCTTAGGCCGAGGGTCGGGAGGAGCTTTCTTT
J gene: TRBJ2-3; clone size: -; V gene: TRBV6-6; D gene: -; CDR3 protein: CASSYSRQQTNTQYF; CDR3 DNA: TGTGCCAGCAGTTACTCGAGGCAGCAAACTAATACGCAGTATTTT
J gene: TRBJ2-7; clone size: once; V gene: TRBV28; D gene: -; CDR3 protein: CASSFHSCEQYF; CDR3 DNA: TGTGCCAGCAGTTTTCACAGCTGCGAGCAGTACTTC
J gene: TRBJ1-2; clone size: -; V gene: TRBV10-3; D gene: -; CDR3 protein: CAISEWGGGYTF; CDR3 DNA: TGTGCCATCAGTGAATGGGGAGGAGGCTACACCTTC